A single sample gave rise to the 10 T cell receptor beta chains below, sequenced in a study of T cell repertoires in cytomegalovirus infection. No antigens are known for them. TCRdb ran MiXCR on the reads and lists one entry per CDR3 protein. The sample records 600,000 to 700,000 distinct CDR3 sequences, 30% to 35% being singletons. Sequencing was performed on cultured PBMCs, taken from culture after CMV antigen stimulation. The receptor set was obtained from a human donor in good health (CMV status not recorded). Some clones in this sample may be carry-over from other donors' samples.

The chain combines TRBV5-6 with TRBJ1-1; the D is unclear. V gave up 1 base and J gave up 0 bases, with 10 bases separating them. This CDR3 spans 15 amino acids. Germline CDR1 and CDR2: SGHDT and YYEEEE. The CDR3 nucleotides are TGTGCCAGCAGCTTGCGATACAGATTGAACACTGAAGCTTTCTTT. As protein: CASSLRYRLNTEAFF.

This sequence joins TRBV24-1 and TRBJ2-1; D is tentatively TRBD1 or TRBD2 (5 bases each). There are 17 residues in the CDR3. V was pared by 3 bases and J by 8 bases, with 22 bases between. CDR1 KGHDR and CDR2 SFDVKD come from the germline V gene. CDR3 in DNA: TGTGCCACCAGTGATCCCGCCGAGGGGAAGTCAAGCGATGAGCAGTTCTTC. Translating gives CATSDPAEGKSSDEQFF.

The rearrangement joins TRBV5-1 to TRBJ2-1; a possible D gene is TRBD2 (5 bases). The germline CDR1 and CDR2 sequences are SGHRS and YFSETQ. The CDR3 runs 16 residues. V was pared by 4 bases and J by 5 bases, with 19 bases between. The CDR3 protein is CASSDPLAALNNEQFF. The CDR3 DNA follows: TGCGCCAGCAGCGATCCGCTAGCCGCACTAAACAATGAGCAGTTCTTC.

The chain links TRBV2 to TRBJ1-5; D is unresolved. CDR1 is SNHLY, CDR2 FYNNEI, per germline. The V end was cut by 4 bases, the J end by 3 bases, with 7 bases between. The CDR3 is made up of 13 amino acids. CDR3 in DNA: TGTGCCAGCAGTGTTCGGCCCAATCAGCCCCAGCATTTT. Protein: CASSVRPNQPQHF. Using reference TRBV2 and TRBJ1-5 for the parts outside the CDR3, the full variable domain is EPEVTQTPSHQVTQMGQEVILRCVPISNHLYFYWYRQILGQKVEFLVSFYNNEISEKSEIFDDQFSVERPDGSNFTLKIRSTKLEDSAMYFCASSVRPNQPQHFGDGTRLSIL.

For this clonotype: Its ends do not fully match the called genes, so a read error is possible. The chain uses TRBV27 and TRBJ2-7; 11 bases agree with TRBD2. This CDR3 is 15 amino acids long. Germline V gene data show CDR1 as MNHEY and CDR2 as SMNVEV (reference sequence). Here the CDR3 DNA reads TGTGCCAGCAGTCCCGGGACTAGCGGTTTCTACGAGCCGTACTTC. Residues: CASSPGTSGFYEPYF.

The chain is built from TRBV7-9 and TRBJ2-3, with D hard to call. The CDR3 has 14 amino acids. The V end lost 1 base, the J end lost 10 bases, and 15 bases lay between the germline ends. Germline V gene data show CDR1 as SEHNR and CDR2 as FQNEAQ (reference sequence). The CDR3 region is CASSLVVRLRAQYF. The CDR3 DNA reads as TGTGCCAGCAGCTTAGTAGTGCGCCTCCGGGCGCAGTATTTT.

This clonotype turned up a few times. The rearrangement links TRBV4-1 to TRBJ1-2; 7 bases align to TRBD1. There are 15 residues in the CDR3. The germline CDR1 and CDR2 sequences are MGHRA and YSYEKL. After removal of 2 bases from V and 5 bases from J, the junction contained 8 bases not matched to a gene. The CDR3 coding sequence is TGCGCCAGCAGCCAACCCCGACAGGGTGGGTATGGCTACACCTTC. The encoded protein is CASSQPRQGGYGYTF.

This clonotype showed up many times. Here the CDR3 DNA reads TGTGCCAGCAGCTTGTCGGACGGAGGCATGCAGCATTTT. This codes for CASSLSDGGMQHF. The chain is built from TRBV7-2 and TRBJ1-5; D is ambiguous. CDR1 SGHTA and CDR2 FQGNSA come from the germline V gene. The CDR3 spans 13 residues. Trimming stripped 3 bases from V and 13 bases from J, with 16 bases between.

V usage is TRBV20-1 and J usage is TRBJ2-1, with 13 bases that match TRBD2. Looked up from germline, CDR1 is DFQATT and CDR2 is SNEGSKA (reference sequence). After removal of 3 bases from V and 4 bases from J, the junction contained 6 bases not matched to a gene. The CDR3 is 16 amino acids. The CDR3 region is CSASIRGLAGYNEQFF. The CDR3 DNA sequence: TGCAGTGCTAGCATACGGGGACTAGCGGGATACAATGAGCAGTTCTTC.

The J gene is TRBJ1-1, the V gene TRBV30; D gene unclear. Trimming left V 0 bases short and J 8 bases short, with 10 bases between. The germline gives CDR1 GTSNPN, CDR2 SVGIG (reference sequence). The CDR3 loop spans 12 amino acids. The CDR3 loop reads CAWSVLGVEAFF. The CDR3 coding sequence is TGTGCCTGGAGTGTACTAGGAGTCGAAGCTTTCTTT.